This T cell receptor (beta chain) emerged from a study of response to subunit inactivated influenza vaccine. This CDR3 has 15 residues. The germline gives CDR1 MDHEN, CDR2 SYDVKM. V was clipped by 7 bases and J by 3 bases, with 15 bases between them. MiXCR was run by TCRdb on the RT-PCR reads, yielding one entry per CDR3 protein. The sample records 150,000 to 200,000 distinct CDR3 sequences, around 10% being singletons. V is TRBV28 and J is TRBJ2-2, with D perhaps matching TRBD2 (5 bases). The specimen was CD8+ T cells sorted from PBMCs, collected roughly 24 months after vaccination. The source is a man aged 45-69 years who received an inactivated influenza vaccine. CDR3 sequence reads: CASIPTDSHTGELFF. CDR3 DNA sequence: TGTGCCAGCATCCCTACGGACTCCCACACCGGGGAGCTGTTTTTT.